Listed below are T cell receptor beta chains from one sample, sequenced in a study of blood T cell repertoires in COVID-19. Sequenced by immunoSEQ multiplex PCR; TCRdb stores in-frame clones only, minus some. The sample lists roughly 440,000 clones; about 91% were seen once. The sequencing sample was made of peripheral blood. These receptors came from a woman between 50 and 59 years old with COVID-19, enrolled during active disease. CDR3s include the opening cysteine and the closing phenylalanine or tryptophan. The order of the fields is D gene, J gene, V gene, CDR3 length, clone size, CDR3 DNA, CDR3 protein. A D gene is named only where the DNA matches it firmly. A clone size is listed for some rows: how often the clone was seen (once, few, many), or a class if it is expanded.

>.|TRBJ1-2|TRBV6-5|14|.
TGTGCCAGCAGTTCCCGGGGGGGGCACTATGGCTACACCTTC
CASSSRGGHYGYTF
>TRBD2|TRBJ2-7|TRBV11-3|15|.
TGTGCCAGCAGCTTAGATACTAGCGGGAATACCGAGCAGTACTTC
CASSLDTSGNTEQYF
>.|TRBJ2-5|TRBV3-1/TRBV3-2|12|.
TGTGCCAGCAGCCAAGATCTGGGACAAGGGAACTTC
CASSQDLGQGNF
>.|TRBJ1-6|TRBV6-5|14|.
TGTGCCAGCACCCACGGGAGGCCCAATTCACCCCTCCACTTT
CASTHGRPNSPLHF
>.|TRBJ1-2|TRBV3-1/TRBV3-2|15|.
TGTGCCAGCAGCCAAGATATGAGCCAGGGAAACGGCTACACCTTC
CASSQDMSQGNGYTF
>TRBD1|TRBJ2-2|TRBV7-7|15|.
TGTGCCAGCAGCTTAGGGACAGGGGAACACGGGGAGCTGTTTTTT
CASSLGTGEHGELFF
>.|TRBJ1-1|TRBV5-1|13|.
TGCGCCAGCAGCACCAAGATTGCGGGGAGGGCTTTCTTT
CASSTKIAGRAFF
>TRBD2|TRBJ2-1|TRBV7-9|17|.
TGTGCCAGCAGCTTAGCGAAGGGGACTAGCAGATACAATGAGCAGTTCTTC
CASSLAKGTSRYNEQFF
>.|TRBJ2-3|TRBV10-3|14|.
TGTGCCATCAGTGGGCAGGGTGAAGCGCAACTGCAGTATTTT
CAISGQGEAQLQYF
>TRBD1|TRBJ1-2|TRBV2|10|.
TGTGGGGACAGCTACTATGGCTACACCTTC
CGDSYYGYTF
>TRBD1|TRBJ1-2|TRBV19|14|.
TGTGCCAGTAGTACGACAGGGGGCGCGGGTGGCTACACCTTC
CASSTTGGAGGYTF
>TRBD1|TRBJ1-2|TRBV2|13|.
TGTGCCAGCAGTGGACAGGGAATCGGCGGCTACACCTTC
CASSGQGIGGYTF
>.|TRBJ1-6|TRBV3-1/TRBV3-2|13|once
TGTGCCAGCAGCTACTCCTATAATTCACCCCTCCACTTT
CASSYSYNSPLHF
>.|TRBJ1-5|TRBV30|16|few
TGTGCCTGGACCGCTGGTCCCCAGGTCCGCAATCAGCCCCAGCATTTT
CAWTAGPQVRNQPQHF
>.|TRBJ2-7|TRBV20-1|11|.
TGCAGTGCTAGAGAGGAAGTAGCACAGTACTTC
CSAREEVAQYF
>TRBD2|TRBJ2-7|TRBV27|14|.
TGTGCCAGCAGTGTAGCGGGGGGGCCCTACGAGCAGTACTTC
CASSVAGGPYEQYF
>TRBD1|TRBJ1-2|TRBV7-9|14|.
TGTGCCAGCAGCTGGGGGACAGTGTCGTATGGCTACACCTTC
CASSWGTVSYGYTF
>TRBD1|TRBJ1-6|TRBV6-5|15|.
TGTGCCAGCAGTTACAGGGACAGTTTAAGTTCGCCCCTCCACTTT
CASSYRDSLSSPLHF
>.|TRBJ1-6|TRBV10-3|16|.
TGTGCCATCAGTGAATCCCCCGACGGGGAGAATTCACCCCTCCACTTT
CAISESPDGENSPLHF
>.|TRBJ1-6|TRBV2|14|.
TGTGCCAGCAGTGACAGGGGTTGGAGATCACCCCTCCACTTT
CASSDRGWRSPLHF
>.|TRBJ2-1|TRBV6-5|13|.
TGTGCCAGCAGCCGCGGGTCTCCTCAGGAGCAGTTCTTC
CASSRGSPQEQFF
>.|TRBJ2-3|TRBV9|17|.
TGTGCCAGCAGCGTGTTTACAGGGCTGTCGATGACAGATACGCAGTATTTT
CASSVFTGLSMTDTQYF
>.|TRBJ1-1|TRBV5-5|13|.
TGTGCCAGTTCCTCGGGGGGGCTTAGTGAAGCTTTCTTT
CASSSGGLSEAFF
>.|TRBJ1-1|TRBV29-1|15|.
TGCAGCGCGAATGGGGGGGCCGTTCTGAACACTGAAGCTTTCTTT
CSANGGAVLNTEAFF
>.|TRBJ2-3|TRBV27|14|.
TGTGCCAGCAGTGAGGCTCTCCTAGGAGATACGCAGTATTTT
CASSEALLGDTQYF
>.|TRBJ1-3|TRBV6-1|14|.
TGTGCCAGCAGTGACGGATCAGGGTGGAACACCATATATTTT
CASSDGSGWNTIYF
>.|TRBJ2-2|TRBV7-3|16|once
TGTGCCAGCAGCTTGGACCTGGGGGGGAACACCGGGGAGCTGTTTTTT
CASSLDLGGNTGELFF
>.|TRBJ1-1|TRBV5-3|14|.
TGTGCCAGAAGCCCGGGAGACGTCCACACTGAAGCTTTCTTT
CARSPGDVHTEAFF
>.|TRBJ2-1|TRBV7-2|15|.
TGTGCCAGCAGCCTGGGGCTAAGCTCCTACAATGAGCAGTTCTTC
CASSLGLSSYNEQFF
>.|TRBJ2-5|TRBV29-1|12|.
TGCAGCGTTGACAGGGGAGGGGAGACCCAGTACTTC
CSVDRGGETQYF
>TRBD2|TRBJ2-7|TRBV5-4|15|.
TGTGCCAGCAGCTTCGGGACTAGCGACTCCTACGAGCAGTACTTC
CASSFGTSDSYEQYF
>.|TRBJ1-1|TRBV28|14|.
TGTGCCAGCAGACCCCCGGGACATTACACTGAAGCTTTCTTT
CASRPPGHYTEAFF